The source of this T cell receptor (beta chain) is a study of read filtering for tumor transcriptome and immune sequencing. The CDR3 has 12 amino acids. In germline, CDR1 is DFQATT, CDR2 SNEGSKA (reference sequence). Trimming stripped 5 bases from V and 6 bases from J, with 10 bases between. This library used around 0.4 ug RNA and molecular barcoded adaptors spanning alpha/delta and beta/gamma chains. TCRdb ran MiXCR on the reads and lists one entry per CDR3 protein. The sample comprises tens of thousands of distinct CDR3 sequences, about 10% of which are singletons, and around 35% rests with the top ten. The sample holds many counts of this clonotype.

The receptor was isolated from a donor at least 40 years old with multiple myeloma. The sequencing input was a population of CD138-negative cells sorted from bone marrow. This rearrangement joins TRBV20-1 to TRBJ2-2; tentatively, D is TRBD1 (6 bases). Here the CDR3 reads CSAPGESGELFF. In DNA, the CDR3 is TGCAGTGCTCCAGGGGAATCCGGGGAGCTGTTTTTT.